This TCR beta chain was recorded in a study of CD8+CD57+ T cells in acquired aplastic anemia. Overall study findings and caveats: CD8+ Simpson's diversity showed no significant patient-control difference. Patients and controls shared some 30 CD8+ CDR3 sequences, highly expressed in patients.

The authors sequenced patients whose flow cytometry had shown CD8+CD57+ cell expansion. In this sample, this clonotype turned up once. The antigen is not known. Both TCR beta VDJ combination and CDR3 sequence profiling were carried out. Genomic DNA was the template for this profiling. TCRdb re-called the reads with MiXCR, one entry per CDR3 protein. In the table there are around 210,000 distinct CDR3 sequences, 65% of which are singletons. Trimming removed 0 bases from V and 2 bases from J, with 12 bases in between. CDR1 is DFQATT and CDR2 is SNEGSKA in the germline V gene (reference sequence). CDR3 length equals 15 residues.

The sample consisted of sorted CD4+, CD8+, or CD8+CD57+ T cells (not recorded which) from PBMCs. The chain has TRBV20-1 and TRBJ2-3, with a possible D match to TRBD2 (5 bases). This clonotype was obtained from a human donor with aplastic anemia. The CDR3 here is CSARESLGTTDTQYF. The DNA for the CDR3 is TGCAGTGCTAGAGAATCACTAGGCACCACAGATACGCAGTATTTT.